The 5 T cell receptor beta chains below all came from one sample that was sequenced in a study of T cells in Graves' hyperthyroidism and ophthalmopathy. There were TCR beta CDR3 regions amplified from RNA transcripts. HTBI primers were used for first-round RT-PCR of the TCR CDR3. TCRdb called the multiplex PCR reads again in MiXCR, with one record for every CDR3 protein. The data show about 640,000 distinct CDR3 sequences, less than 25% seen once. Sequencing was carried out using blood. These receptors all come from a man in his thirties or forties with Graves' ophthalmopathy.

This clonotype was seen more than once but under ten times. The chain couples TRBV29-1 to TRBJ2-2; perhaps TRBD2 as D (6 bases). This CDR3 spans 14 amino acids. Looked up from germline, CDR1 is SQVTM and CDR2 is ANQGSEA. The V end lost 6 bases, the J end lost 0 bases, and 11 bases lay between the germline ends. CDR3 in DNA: TGCAGCGTGCACCGGGACTCGAACACCGGGGAGCTGTTTTTT. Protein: CSVHRDSNTGELFF.

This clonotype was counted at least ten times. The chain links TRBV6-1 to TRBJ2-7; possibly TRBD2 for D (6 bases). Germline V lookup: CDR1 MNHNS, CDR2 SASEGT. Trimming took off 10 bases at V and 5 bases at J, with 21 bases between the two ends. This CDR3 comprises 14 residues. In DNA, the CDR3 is TGTGCCATTTCCCGGGGAGGAAGAGGGAACGAGCAGTACTTC. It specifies CAISRGGRGNEQYF.

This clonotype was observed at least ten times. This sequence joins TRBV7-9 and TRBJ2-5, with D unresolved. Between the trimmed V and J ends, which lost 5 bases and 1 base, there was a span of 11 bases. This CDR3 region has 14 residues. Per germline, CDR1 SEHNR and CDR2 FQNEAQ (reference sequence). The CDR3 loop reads CASSPGRFQETQYF. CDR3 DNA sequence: TGTGCCAGCAGCCCTGGACGGTTCCAAGAGACCCAGTACTTC.

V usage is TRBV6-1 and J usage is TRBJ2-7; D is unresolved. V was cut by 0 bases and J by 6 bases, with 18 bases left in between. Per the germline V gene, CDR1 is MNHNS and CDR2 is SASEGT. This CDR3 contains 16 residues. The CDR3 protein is CASSEAPSGYDGEQYF. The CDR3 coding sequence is TGTGCCAGCAGTGAAGCGCCCTCTGGGTACGACGGCGAGCAGTACTTC.

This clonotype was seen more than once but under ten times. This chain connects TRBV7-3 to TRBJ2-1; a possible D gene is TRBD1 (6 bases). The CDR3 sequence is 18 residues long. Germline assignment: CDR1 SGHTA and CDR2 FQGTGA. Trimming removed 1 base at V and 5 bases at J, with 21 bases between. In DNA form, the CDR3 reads TGTGCCAGCAGCTTAATGGGAAATGGGGGCGCGAAGCACAATGAGCAGTTCTTC. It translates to CASSLMGNGGAKHNEQFF.